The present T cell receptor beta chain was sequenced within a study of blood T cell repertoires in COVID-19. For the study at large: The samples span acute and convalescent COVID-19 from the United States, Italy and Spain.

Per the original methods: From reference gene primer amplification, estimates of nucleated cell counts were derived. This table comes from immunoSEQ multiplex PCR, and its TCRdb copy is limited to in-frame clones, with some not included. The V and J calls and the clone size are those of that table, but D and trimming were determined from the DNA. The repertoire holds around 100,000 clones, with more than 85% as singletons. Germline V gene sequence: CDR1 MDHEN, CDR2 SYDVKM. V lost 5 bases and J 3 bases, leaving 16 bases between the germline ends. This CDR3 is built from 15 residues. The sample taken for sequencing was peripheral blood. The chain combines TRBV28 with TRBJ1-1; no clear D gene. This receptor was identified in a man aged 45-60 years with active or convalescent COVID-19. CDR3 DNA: TGTGCCAGCAGTGAATGGACCGGGAGGGACACTGAAGCTTTCTTT. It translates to CASSEWTGRDTEAFF.